This TCR beta chain was captured by sequencing in a study of blood T cell repertoires in COVID-19. Study background: From the United States, Italy and Spain came samples of acute and convalescent COVID-19. From T cells, B-cell-depleted T cells, or PBMCs came the material, which was cDNA or gDNA.

Per the original data handling: Reference gene primers were amplified, and this amplification served to estimate nucleated cell counts. Profiled with immunoSEQ multiplex PCR; TCRdb holds only in-frame clones, not every one. Clone size and V and J calls were adopted from that table, with D and trimming inferred from the DNA. Of 150,000 to 200,000 clones listed, around nine tenths were seen once; the top ten hold 2.1%. The receptor comes from a man between 65 and 85 years old with active or convalescent COVID-19. The specimen sequenced was peripheral blood.

This chain's CDR3 is CASSYSWDSLLPEQFF. In DNA, the CDR3 is TGTGCCAGCAGTTACTCGTGGGACTCCCTACTACCTGAGCAGTTCTTC. The V gene is TRBV6-6, the J gene TRBJ2-1, with TRBD2 as a possible D gene (6 bases). Germline values: CDR1 MNHNY, CDR2 SVGAGI (reference sequence). The CDR3 contains 16 residues. The V and J ends lost 0 bases and 9 bases respectively, with 18 bases between them.